A selection of T cell receptor beta chains follows, all from one sample in a study of T cell responses to AZD1222 COVID-19 vaccine. Sequencing used immunoSEQ multiplex PCR; TCRdb keeps in-frame clones, though not all of them. The table includes some 150,000 clones, more than 90% detected once. The material was peripheral blood, obtained on day 0 of AZD1222 vaccination. These receptor sequences come from an adult in good health. The CDR3 runs from the conserved cysteine through the conserved F or W. D genes are given only for firm matches. Clone size is not always given. Where it is, it says once, few, many or a class for expanded clones.

v_gene	abundance	d_gene	j_gene	len	CDR3aa	CDR3nt
TRBV3-1/TRBV3-2	.	.	TRBJ1-1	17	CASSQDRNRLQDTEAFF	TGTGCCAGCAGCCAAGATCGCAACAGGCTACAGGACACTGAAGCTTTCTTT
TRBV29-1	.	TRBD1	TRBJ1-2	15	CSVDPPGQGNYGYTF	TGCAGCGTAGATCCTCCGGGACAGGGAAACTATGGCTACACCTTC
TRBV19	.	.	TRBJ1-2	14	CASKGRGRLDGYTF	TGTGCCAGTAAAGGGCGGGGTCGTCTCGATGGCTACACCTTC
TRBV10-1	once	.	TRBJ2-2	16	CASSEGGRADTGELFF	TGCGCCAGCAGTGAGGGGGGTAGGGCCGACACCGGGGAGCTGTTTTTT
TRBV29-1	.	.	TRBJ2-7	11	CSVDTTYEQYF	TGCAGCGTAGACACGACCTACGAGCAGTACTTC
TRBV7-8	.	TRBD2	TRBJ2-1	19	CASSLASLAGGWRYNEQFF	TGTGCCAGCAGCTTAGCATCTCTAGCGGGAGGGTGGAGGTACAATGAGCAGTTCTTC
TRBV2	once	.	TRBJ2-2	14	CASSQNRAVGELFF	TGTGCCAGCAGTCAGAACAGGGCGGTCGGGGAGCTGTTTTTT
TRBV14	.	TRBD1	TRBJ2-7	16	CASSQDAGTGVYEQYF	TGTGCCAGCAGCCAAGACGCCGGGACAGGGGTCTACGAGCAGTACTTC
TRBV5-1	once	TRBD1	TRBJ1-2	16	CASSLGGTADNYGYTF	TGCGCCAGCAGCTTGGGCGGGACAGCGGACAACTATGGCTACACCTTC
TRBV5-6	.	TRBD1	TRBJ2-7	15	CASSHAGGRSYEQYF	TGTGCCAGCAGCCATGCAGGGGGTAGGTCCTACGAGCAGTACTTC
TRBV2	.	TRBD1	TRBJ1-3	19	CASTPIAGQGATSGNTIYF	TGTGCCAGCACCCCAATCGCAGGACAGGGGGCAACCTCTGGAAACACCATATATTTT
TRBV24-1	.	TRBD1	TRBJ2-2	16	CATSEPGTDNTGELFF	TGTGCCACCAGTGAACCCGGGACAGATAACACCGGGGAGCTGTTTTTT
TRBV6-5	.	.	TRBJ1-2	13	CASRQGVNYGYTF	TGTGCCAGCAGACAGGGCGTAAACTATGGCTACACCTTC
TRBV3-1/TRBV3-2	.	.	TRBJ2-7	15	CASSPAVGVRYEQYF	TGTGCCAGCAGCCCCGCCGTAGGGGTCCGGTACGAGCAGTACTTC
TRBV5-1	.	TRBD2	TRBJ2-3	19	CASRRGTSGTGGNTDTQYF	TGCGCCAGCAGACGAGGGACTAGCGGGACAGGGGGTAACACAGATACGCAGTATTTT
TRBV15	once	.	TRBJ2-7	14	CATSRGGTSWEQYF	TGTGCCACCAGCAGGGGGGGGACATCTTGGGAGCAGTACTTC
TRBV7-8	.	.	TRBJ1-5	16	CASSPLGASSNQPQHF	TGTGCCAGCAGCCCTCTTGGGGCAAGCAGCAATCAGCCCCAGCATTTT
TRBV5-1	.	.	TRBJ2-1	16	CASSFGDLGGLNEQFF	TGCGCCAGCAGCTTTGGGGACCTCGGGGGTTTAAATGAGCAGTTCTTC
TRBV19	.	TRBD2	TRBJ2-1	15	CASSIGGSTYNEQFF	TGTGCCAGTAGTATTGGCGGGAGTACCTACAATGAGCAGTTCTTC
TRBV19	once	.	TRBJ1-1	16	CASSIRDLQYTGGAFF	TGTGCCAGTAGTATTCGGGACCTCCAGTATACGGGTGGAGCTTTCTTT
TRBV6-1	.	.	TRBJ2-4	16	CASREALGLAKNIQYF	TGTGCCAGCCGTGAGGCCCTCGGACTAGCCAAAAACATTCAGTACTTC
TRBV9	once	TRBD1	TRBJ1-2	16	CASSVGGQGVNYGYTF	TGTGCCAGCAGCGTAGGGGGACAGGGGGTAAACTATGGCTACACCTTC